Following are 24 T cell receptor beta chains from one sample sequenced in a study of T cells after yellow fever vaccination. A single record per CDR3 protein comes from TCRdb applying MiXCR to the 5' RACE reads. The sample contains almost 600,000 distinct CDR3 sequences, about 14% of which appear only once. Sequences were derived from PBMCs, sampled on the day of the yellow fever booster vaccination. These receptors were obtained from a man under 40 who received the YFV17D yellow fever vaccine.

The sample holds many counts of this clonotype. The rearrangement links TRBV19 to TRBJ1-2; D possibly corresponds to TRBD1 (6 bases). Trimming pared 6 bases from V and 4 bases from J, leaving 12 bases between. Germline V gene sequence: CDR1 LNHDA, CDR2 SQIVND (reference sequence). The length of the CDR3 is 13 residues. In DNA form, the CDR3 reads TGTGCCAGTAGACGAGGGACATTCTATGGCTACACCTTC. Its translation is CASRRGTFYGYTF.

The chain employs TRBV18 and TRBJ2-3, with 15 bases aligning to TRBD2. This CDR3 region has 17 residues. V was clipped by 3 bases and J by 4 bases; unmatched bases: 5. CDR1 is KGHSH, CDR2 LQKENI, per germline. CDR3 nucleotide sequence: TGTGCCAGCTCACCCGGGACTAGCGGGAGGTCGGCAGATACGCAGTATTTT. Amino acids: CASSPGTSGRSADTQYF.

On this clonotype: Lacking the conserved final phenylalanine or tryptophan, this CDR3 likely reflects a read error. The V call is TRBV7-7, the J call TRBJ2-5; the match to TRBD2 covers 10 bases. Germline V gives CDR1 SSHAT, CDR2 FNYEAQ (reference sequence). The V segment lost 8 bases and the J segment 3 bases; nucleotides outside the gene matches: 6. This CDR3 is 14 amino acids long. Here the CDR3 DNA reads TGTGCCAGCGGTTGGACTAGCGGAAAAGAGACCCAGTACTCC. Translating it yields CASGWTSGKETQYS.

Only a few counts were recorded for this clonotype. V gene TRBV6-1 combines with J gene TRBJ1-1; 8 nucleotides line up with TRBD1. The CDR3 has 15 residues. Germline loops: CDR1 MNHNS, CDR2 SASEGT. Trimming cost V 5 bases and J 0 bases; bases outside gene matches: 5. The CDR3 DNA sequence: TGTGCCAGCAGTAAGACAGGGGTGGTGAACACTGAAGCTTTCTTT. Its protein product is CASSKTGVVNTEAFF.

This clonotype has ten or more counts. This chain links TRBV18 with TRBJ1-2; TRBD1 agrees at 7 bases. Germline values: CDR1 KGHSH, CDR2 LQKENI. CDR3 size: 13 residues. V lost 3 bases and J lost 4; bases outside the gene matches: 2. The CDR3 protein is CASSPRDSYGYTF. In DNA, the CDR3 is TGTGCCAGCTCACCTCGGGACAGCTATGGCTACACCTTC.

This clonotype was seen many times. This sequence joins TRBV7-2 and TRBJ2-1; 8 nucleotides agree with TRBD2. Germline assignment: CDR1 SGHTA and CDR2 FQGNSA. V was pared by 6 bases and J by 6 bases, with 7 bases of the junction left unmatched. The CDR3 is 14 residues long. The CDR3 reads CASRRTSNPNEQFF. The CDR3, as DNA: TGTGCCAGCAGGCGGACTAGCAATCCCAATGAGCAGTTCTTC.

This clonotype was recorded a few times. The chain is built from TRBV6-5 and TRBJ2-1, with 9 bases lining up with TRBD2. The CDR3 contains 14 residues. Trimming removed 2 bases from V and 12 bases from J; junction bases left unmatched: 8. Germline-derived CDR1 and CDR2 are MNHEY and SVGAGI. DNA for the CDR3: TGTGCCAGCAGTTACGTAGCGGGAGAAAGCGTGCAGTTCTTC. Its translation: CASSYVAGESVQFF.

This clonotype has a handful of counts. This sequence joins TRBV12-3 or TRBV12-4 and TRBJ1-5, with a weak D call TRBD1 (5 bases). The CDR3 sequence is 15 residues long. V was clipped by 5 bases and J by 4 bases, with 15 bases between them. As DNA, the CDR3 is TGTGCCAGCAGTGAAAGGGGCCGGGGAAATCAGCCCCAGCATTTT. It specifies CASSERGRGNQPQHF.

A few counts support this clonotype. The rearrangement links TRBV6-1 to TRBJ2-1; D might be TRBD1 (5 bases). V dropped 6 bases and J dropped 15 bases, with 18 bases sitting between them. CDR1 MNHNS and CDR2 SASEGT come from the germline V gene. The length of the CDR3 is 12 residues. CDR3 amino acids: CASRDLDSLRFF. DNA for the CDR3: TGTGCCAGCAGGGATCTTGACAGCCTAAGGTTCTTC.

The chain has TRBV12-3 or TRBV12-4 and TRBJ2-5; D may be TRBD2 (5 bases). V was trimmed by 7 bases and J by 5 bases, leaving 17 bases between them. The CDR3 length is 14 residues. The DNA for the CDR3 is TGTGCCAGCACAAAAAACCTAGCTGGGGAGACCCAGTACTTC. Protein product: CASTKNLAGETQYF.

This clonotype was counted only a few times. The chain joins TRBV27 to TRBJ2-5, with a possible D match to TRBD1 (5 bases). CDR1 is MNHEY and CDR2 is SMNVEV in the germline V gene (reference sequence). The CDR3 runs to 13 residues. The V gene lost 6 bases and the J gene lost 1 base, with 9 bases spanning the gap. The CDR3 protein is CASRQALQETQYF. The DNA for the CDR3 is TGTGCCAGCAGACAGGCCCTCCAAGAGACCCAGTACTTC.

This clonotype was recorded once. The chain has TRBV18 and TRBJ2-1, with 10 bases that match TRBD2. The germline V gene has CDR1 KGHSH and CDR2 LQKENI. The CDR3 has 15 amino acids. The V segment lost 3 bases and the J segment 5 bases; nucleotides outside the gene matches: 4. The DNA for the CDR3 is TGTGCCAGCTCACCGCTAGCGGGAGTCCACAATGAGCAGTTCTTC. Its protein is CASSPLAGVHNEQFF.

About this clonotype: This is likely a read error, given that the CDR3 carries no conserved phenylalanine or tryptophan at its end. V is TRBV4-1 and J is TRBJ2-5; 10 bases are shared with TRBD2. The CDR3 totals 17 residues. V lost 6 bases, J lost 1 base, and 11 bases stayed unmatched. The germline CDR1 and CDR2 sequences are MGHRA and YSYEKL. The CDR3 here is CASSFSGLADFQETQYL. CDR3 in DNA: TGCGCCAGCAGTTTTTCAGGACTAGCGGATTTCCAAGAGACCCAGTACTTA.

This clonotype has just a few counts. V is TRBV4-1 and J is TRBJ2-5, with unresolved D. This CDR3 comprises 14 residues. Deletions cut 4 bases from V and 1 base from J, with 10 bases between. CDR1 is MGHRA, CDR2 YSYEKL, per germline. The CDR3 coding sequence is TGCGCCAGCAGCCGCACCGCGGTCCAAGAGACCCAGTACTTC. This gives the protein CASSRTAVQETQYF.

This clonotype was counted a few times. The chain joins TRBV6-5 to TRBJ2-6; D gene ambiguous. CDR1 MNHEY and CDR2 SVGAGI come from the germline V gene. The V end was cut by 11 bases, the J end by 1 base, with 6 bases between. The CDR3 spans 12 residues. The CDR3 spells CAVESGANVLTF. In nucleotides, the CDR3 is TGTGCCGTGGAGTCTGGGGCCAACGTCCTGACTTTC.

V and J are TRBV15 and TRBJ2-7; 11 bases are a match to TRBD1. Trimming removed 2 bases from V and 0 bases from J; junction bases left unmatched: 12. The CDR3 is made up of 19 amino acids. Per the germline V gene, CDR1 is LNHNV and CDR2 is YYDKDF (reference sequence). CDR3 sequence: CATSRRTGGASHGSYEQYF. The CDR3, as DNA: TGTGCCACCAGCAGACGGACAGGGGGCGCCTCCCACGGCTCCTACGAGCAGTACTTC.

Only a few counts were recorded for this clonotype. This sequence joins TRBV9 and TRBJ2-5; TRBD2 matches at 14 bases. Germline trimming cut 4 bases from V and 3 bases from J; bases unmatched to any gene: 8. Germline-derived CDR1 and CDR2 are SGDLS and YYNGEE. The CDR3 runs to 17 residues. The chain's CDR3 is CASSPRTSGRSKETQYF. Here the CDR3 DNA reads TGTGCCAGCAGCCCGAGGACTAGCGGGAGGAGCAAAGAGACCCAGTACTTC.

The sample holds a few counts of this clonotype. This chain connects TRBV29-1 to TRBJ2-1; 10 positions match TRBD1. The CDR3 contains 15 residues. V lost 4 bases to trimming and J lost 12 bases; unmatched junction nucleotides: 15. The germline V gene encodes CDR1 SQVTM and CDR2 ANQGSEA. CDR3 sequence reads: CSVVWDRGYLAGQFF. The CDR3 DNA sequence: TGCAGCGTTGTTTGGGACAGGGGCTATCTAGCGGGGCAGTTCTTC.

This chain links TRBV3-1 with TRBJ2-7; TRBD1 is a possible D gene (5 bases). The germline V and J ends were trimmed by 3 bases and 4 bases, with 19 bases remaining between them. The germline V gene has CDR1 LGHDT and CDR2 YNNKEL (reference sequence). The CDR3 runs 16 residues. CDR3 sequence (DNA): TGTGCCAGCAGCCAGGGCCCCGACCAGGGTACTTACGAGCAGTACTTC. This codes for CASSQGPDQGTYEQYF.

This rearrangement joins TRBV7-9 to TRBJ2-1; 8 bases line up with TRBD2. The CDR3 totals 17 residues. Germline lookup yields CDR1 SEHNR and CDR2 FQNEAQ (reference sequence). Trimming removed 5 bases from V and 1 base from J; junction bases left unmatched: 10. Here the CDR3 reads CASSGFHAGGSYNEQFF. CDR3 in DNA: TGTGCCAGCAGCGGCTTCCACGCGGGAGGTTCCTACAATGAGCAGTTCTTC.

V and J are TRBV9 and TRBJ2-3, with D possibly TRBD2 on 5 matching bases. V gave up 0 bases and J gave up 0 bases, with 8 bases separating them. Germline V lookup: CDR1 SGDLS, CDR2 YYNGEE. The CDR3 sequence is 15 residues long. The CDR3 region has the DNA TGTGCCAGCAGCGTAGGCGGCGGGAGCACAGATACGCAGTATTTT. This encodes CASSVGGGSTDTQYF. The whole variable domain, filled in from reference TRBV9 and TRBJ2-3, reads DSGVTQTPKHLITATGQRVTLRCSPRSGDLSVYWYQQSLDQGLQFLIQYYNGEERAKGNILERFSAQQFPDLHSELNLSSLELGDSALYFCASSVGGGSTDTQYFGPGTRLTVL.

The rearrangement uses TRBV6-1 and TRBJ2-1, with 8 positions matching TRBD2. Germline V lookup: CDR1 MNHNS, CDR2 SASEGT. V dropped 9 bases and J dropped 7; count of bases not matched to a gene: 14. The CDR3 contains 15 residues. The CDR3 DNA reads TGTGCCAGTCCAAAGACTAGCGCATGGGAAAATGAGCAGTTCTTC. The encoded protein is CASPKTSAWENEQFF.

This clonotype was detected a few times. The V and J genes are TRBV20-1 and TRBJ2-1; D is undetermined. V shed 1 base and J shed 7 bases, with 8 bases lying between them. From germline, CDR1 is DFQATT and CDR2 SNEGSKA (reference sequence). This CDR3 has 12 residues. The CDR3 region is CSARGVSNEQFF. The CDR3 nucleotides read TGCAGTGCTAGAGGCGTCTCAAATGAGCAGTTCTTC.

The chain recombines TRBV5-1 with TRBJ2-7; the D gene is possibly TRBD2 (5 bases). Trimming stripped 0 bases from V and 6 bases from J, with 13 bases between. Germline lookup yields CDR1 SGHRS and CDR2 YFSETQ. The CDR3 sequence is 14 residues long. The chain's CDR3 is CASSLAGEPREQYF. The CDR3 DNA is TGCGCCAGCAGCTTGGCCGGGGAACCCCGCGAGCAGTACTTC. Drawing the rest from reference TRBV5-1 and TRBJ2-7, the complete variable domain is KAGVTQTPRYLIKTRGQQVTLSCSPISGHRSVSWYQQTPGQGLQFLFEYFSETQRNKGNFPGRFSGRQFSNSRSEMNVSTLELGDSALYLCASSLAGEPREQYFGPGTRLTVT.